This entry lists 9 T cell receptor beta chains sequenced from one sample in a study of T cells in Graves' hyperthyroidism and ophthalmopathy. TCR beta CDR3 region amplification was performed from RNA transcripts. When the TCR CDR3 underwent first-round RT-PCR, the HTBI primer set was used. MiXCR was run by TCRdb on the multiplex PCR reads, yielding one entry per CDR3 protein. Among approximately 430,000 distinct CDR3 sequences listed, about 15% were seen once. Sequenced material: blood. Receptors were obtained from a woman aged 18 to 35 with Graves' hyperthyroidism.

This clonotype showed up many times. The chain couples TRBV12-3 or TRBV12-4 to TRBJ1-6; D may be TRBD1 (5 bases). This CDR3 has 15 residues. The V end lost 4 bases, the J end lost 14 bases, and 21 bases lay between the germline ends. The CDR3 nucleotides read TGTGCCAGCAGTTACCGAGGGACCCTCTGGTGGTCCCTCCACTTT. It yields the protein CASSYRGTLWWSLHF.

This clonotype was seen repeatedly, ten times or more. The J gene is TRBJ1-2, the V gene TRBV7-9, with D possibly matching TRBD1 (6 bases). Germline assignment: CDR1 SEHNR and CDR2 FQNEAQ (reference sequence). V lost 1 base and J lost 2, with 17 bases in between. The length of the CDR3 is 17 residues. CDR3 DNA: TGTGCCAGCAGCTTAGGGACCTCGAGGGGGTACAACTATGGCTACACCTTC. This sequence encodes CASSLGTSRGYNYGYTF.

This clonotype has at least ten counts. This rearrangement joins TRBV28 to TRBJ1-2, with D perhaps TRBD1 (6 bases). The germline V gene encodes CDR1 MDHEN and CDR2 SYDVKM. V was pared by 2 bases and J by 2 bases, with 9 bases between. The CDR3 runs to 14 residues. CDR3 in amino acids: CASSLPQGNYGYTF. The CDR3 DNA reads TGTGCCAGCAGTTTACCTCAGGGGAACTATGGCTACACCTTC.

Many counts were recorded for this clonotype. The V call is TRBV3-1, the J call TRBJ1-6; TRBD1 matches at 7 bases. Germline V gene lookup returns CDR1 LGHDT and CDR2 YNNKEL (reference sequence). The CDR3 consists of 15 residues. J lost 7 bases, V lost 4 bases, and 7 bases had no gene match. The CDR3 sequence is CASSLETGSNSPLHF. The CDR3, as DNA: TGTGCCAGCAGCCTCGAGACAGGGTCAAATTCACCCCTCCACTTT.

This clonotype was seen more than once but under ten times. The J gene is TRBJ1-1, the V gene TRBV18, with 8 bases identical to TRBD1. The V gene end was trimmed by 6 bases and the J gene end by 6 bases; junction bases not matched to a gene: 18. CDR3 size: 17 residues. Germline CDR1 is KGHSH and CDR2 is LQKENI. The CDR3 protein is CASSRKEVSQTGAEAFF. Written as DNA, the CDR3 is TGTGCCAGCTCTAGAAAGGAGGTGTCCCAGACAGGGGCTGAAGCTTTCTTT.

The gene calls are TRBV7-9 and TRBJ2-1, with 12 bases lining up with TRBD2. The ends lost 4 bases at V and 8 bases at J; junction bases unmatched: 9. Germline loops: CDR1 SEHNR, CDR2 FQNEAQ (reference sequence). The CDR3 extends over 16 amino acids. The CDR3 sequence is CASSYDLAGGLYEQFF. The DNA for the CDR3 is TGTGCCAGCAGCTATGATCTAGCGGGGGGGCTATATGAGCAGTTCTTC.

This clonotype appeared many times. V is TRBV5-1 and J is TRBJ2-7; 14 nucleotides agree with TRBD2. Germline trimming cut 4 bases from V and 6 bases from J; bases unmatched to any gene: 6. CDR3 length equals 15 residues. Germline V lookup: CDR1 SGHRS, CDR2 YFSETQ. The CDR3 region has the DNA TGCGCCAGCAGCCGGGGGACTAGCGGGAGTTTCGAGCAGTACTTC. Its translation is CASSRGTSGSFEQYF.

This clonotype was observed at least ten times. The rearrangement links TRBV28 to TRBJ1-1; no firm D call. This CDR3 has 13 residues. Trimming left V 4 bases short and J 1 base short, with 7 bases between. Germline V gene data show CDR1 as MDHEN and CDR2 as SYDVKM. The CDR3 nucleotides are TGTGCCAGCAGTTGGGGAGGGAACACTGAAGCTTTCTTT. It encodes CASSWGGNTEAFF.

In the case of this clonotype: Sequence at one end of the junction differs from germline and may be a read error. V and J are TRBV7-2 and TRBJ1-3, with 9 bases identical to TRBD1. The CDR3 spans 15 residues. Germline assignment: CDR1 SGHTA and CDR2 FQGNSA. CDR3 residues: CAGSLTGGSGNTIYF. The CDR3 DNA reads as TGTGCCGGCAGCTTGACAGGGGGCTCTGGAAACACCATATATTTT.